This is a list of T cell receptor beta chains from one sample in a study of blood T cell repertoires in COVID-19. Repertoires were generated with immunoSEQ multiplex PCR, while TCRdb's copy carries only in-frame clones and drops some. The table has 200,000 to 250,000 clones, 80% seen once; the top ten hold approximately 4.3%. Sequencing used PBMCs or T cells enriched from blood (not recorded which). Receptor source: a man under 40 with acute COVID-19. The CDR3 runs from the conserved cysteine through the conserved F or W. D genes are given only for firm matches. Some rows have no size entry. The others give once, few or many, or a class for an expanded clone.

j_call	d_call	v_call	clone_size	cdr3_nt	cdr3_aa
TRBJ2-2	TRBD1	TRBV7-9	.	TGTGCCAGCAGCGGACCCGGGAAGGGACAGATTAACACCGGGGAGCTGTTTTTT	CASSGPGKGQINTGELFF
TRBJ2-6	.	TRBV6-6	.	TGTGCCAGCAGCCATCCCTCTGGGGCCAACGTCCTGACTTTC	CASSHPSGANVLTF
TRBJ2-5	TRBD2	TRBV27	once	TGTGCCAGCAGCTCTTCCGGGACTAGCGGGGTTCCCGTGGAGACCCAGTACTTC	CASSSSGTSGVPVETQYF
TRBJ1-5	.	TRBV23-1	.	TGCGCCAGCAGCCGAATTTACAGGAAAAATAGCAATCAGCCCCAGCATTTT	CASSRIYRKNSNQPQHF
TRBJ2-5	TRBD2	TRBV7-2	.	TGTGTCACCCTCGATGAGGGACTAGCGGGGGACAAAGAGGACTTC	CVTLDEGLAGDKEDF
TRBJ1-2	.	TRBV9	few	TGTGCCAGCAGCGGACACGAGTCTAACTATGGCTACACCTTC	CASSGHESNYGYTF
TRBJ1-1	.	TRBV21-1	.	TGTGCCAGCAGCAAACAGGGGCTGAGGTGCACTGAAGCTTTCTTT	CASSKQGLRCTEAFF
TRBJ2-7	.	TRBV5-1	.	TGCGCCAGCAGCTTGGGGAGGGACGGGTTCTCCTACGAGCAGTACTTC	CASSLGRDGFSYEQYF
TRBJ2-3	TRBD2	TRBV7-9	.	TGTGCCAGCAGCCGCGGGGGGGCCTACACAGATACGCAGTATTTT	CASSRGGAYTDTQYF
TRBJ1-1	.	TRBV24-1	.	TGTGCCACCAGTGTTCCCGCGGGGCGAGCTTTCTTT	CATSVPAGRAFF
TRBJ1-3	.	TRBV10-3	once	TGTGCCATCAGTCTCTCAGCCGCGGGGATTACAAACACCATATATTTT	CAISLSAAGITNTIYF
TRBJ2-7	.	TRBV7-2	.	TGTGCCAGCAGCCTCTCCTGGACAGCCACCTACGAGCAGTACTTC	CASSLSWTATYEQYF
TRBJ2-2	.	TRBV5-4	once	TGTGCCAGCAGCTTCCTTCCGACCGGGGAGCTGTTTTTT	CASSFLPTGELFF
TRBJ2-5	TRBD2	TRBV6-5	.	TGTGCCAGCAGCGGGGTCGCGGGGGGGTCAGAGACCCAGTACTTC	CASSGVAGGSETQYF
TRBJ2-2	TRBD1	TRBV19	.	TGTGCCTGTGGGGACAGGGCCCCGATGAACACCGGGGAGCTGTTTTTT	CACGDRAPMNTGELFF
TRBJ2-2	TRBD2	TRBV6-5	.	TGTGCCAGCAGTTACTCGGAGGGGAGGGCCGGGGAGCTGTTTTTT	CASSYSEGRAGELFF
TRBJ2-7	.	TRBV5-1	.	TGCGCCAGCAGCCTTACAGGGCTTGCCTACGAGCAGTACTTC	CASSLTGLAYEQYF
TRBJ1-2	.	TRBV18	.	TGTGCCAGCACGGCCGCGATGGGGGGGACTAATGGCTACACCTTC	CASTAAMGGTNGYTF
TRBJ2-7	.	TRBV12-3/TRBV12-4	.	TGTGCCAGCAGTTCACAGTCCTACGAGCAGTACTTC	CASSSQSYEQYF
TRBJ2-3	TRBD2	TRBV5-4	.	TGTGCCAGCAGCCACGGGACTAGCGGGAGAAACACAGATACGCAGTATTTT	CASSHGTSGRNTDTQYF
TRBJ2-2	.	TRBV12-3/TRBV12-4	few	TGTGCCAGCACCTTCTACACCGGGGAGCTGTTTTTT	CASTFYTGELFF
TRBJ1-2	.	TRBV28	.	TGTGCTCTACGTGGACAGTCGGAGGTCGGCTACACCTTC	CALRGQSEVGYTF
TRBJ1-2	.	TRBV24-1	once	TGTGCCACCAGTGAGGCGGGCTATGGCTACACCTTC	CATSEAGYGYTF
TRBJ1-1	.	TRBV3-1/TRBV3-2	.	TGTGCCAGCAGCCAAGATAAGGGGCCATGGACTTTCTTT	CASSQDKGPWTFF
TRBJ1-5	TRBD1	TRBV28	.	TGTGCCACCGACGCCTTAGGGGGCCCAAGCAATCAGCCCCAGCATTTT	CATDALGGPSNQPQHF
TRBJ1-1	TRBD1	TRBV5-1	once	TGCGCCAGCAGCACGCAGGGGGGAAATACTGAAGCTTTCTTT	CASSTQGGNTEAFF
TRBJ2-2	TRBD1	TRBV23-1	.	TGCGCCAGCAGTCAAATCCGGACCGGGACAGGGAACACCGGGGAGCTGTTTTTT	CASSQIRTGTGNTGELFF
TRBJ2-3	TRBD2	TRBV7-6	.	TGTGCCAGCAGCTTAGGCGGGGGGTCCCCCACAGATACGCAGTATTTT	CASSLGGGSPTDTQYF
TRBJ1-6	TRBD1	TRBV14	few	TGTGCCAGCAGCCAAGCGGGGACAGGGTTTTCACCCCTCCACTTT	CASSQAGTGFSPLHF
TRBJ1-6	.	TRBV30	.	TGTGCCTGGGCCCCAGGGAGGGATTCACCCCTCCACTTT	CAWAPGRDSPLHF
TRBJ1-1	TRBD1	TRBV4-1	.	TGCGCCAGCAGCCAAGAATCCCAGGGGGACGCTGAAGCTTTCTTT	CASSQESQGDAEAFF
TRBJ2-5	TRBD2	TRBV28	.	TGTGCCAGCAGTTTAGCGGGGGGGGCGGAGACCCAGTACTTC	CASSLAGGAETQYF
TRBJ2-3	.	TRBV5-1	.	TGCGCCAGCAGCCTATTAGACTCGATTTTCACAGATACGCAGTATTTT	CASSLLDSIFTDTQYF
TRBJ2-5	.	TRBV5-1	.	TGCGCCAGCGGCCCGGGTCCGTCGTACCAAGAGACCCAGTACTTC	CASGPGPSYQETQYF
TRBJ1-3	TRBD1	TRBV10-3	.	TGTGCCATCAGGGACAGGGGGAACTCTGGAAACACCATATATTTT	CAIRDRGNSGNTIYF
TRBJ1-6	.	TRBV28	.	TGTGCCAGCATAGCAGGGAATTCACCCCTCCACTTT	CASIAGNSPLHF
TRBJ2-7	.	TRBV6-5	.	TGTGCCAGCAGTCCGCGGTTCGATTATATCGAGCAGTACTTC	CASSPRFDYIEQYF
TRBJ2-2	.	TRBV2	once	TGTGCCAGCAGTGCCAGCGCTTTAAGCGGGGAGCTGTTTTTT	CASSASALSGELFF
TRBJ1-1	.	TRBV11-2	.	TGTGCCAGCACCCTCCGACGGGGGAACACTGAAGCTTTCTTT	CASTLRRGNTEAFF
TRBJ2-7	TRBD2	TRBV29-1	many	TGCAGCGTACGACTAGCGGGGGGGTCCTACGAGCAGTACTTC	CSVRLAGGSYEQYF
TRBJ2-7	TRBD1	TRBV3-1/TRBV3-2	.	TGTGCCAGCAGCCAAGCTTCGGGACAGGGGTACTACGAGCAGTACTTC	CASSQASGQGYYEQYF
TRBJ2-1	.	TRBV3-1/TRBV3-2	.	TGTGCCAGCAGCCAAGATCCTGCCGGGTTGGGTCTTTACAATGAGCAGTTCTTC	CASSQDPAGLGLYNEQFF
TRBJ1-2	TRBD1	TRBV6-5	.	TGTGCCAGCAGCGACCCAGGGGGTTATGGCTACACCTTC	CASSDPGGYGYTF
TRBJ1-1	.	TRBV9	.	TGTGCCAGCAGCGTAGACCCGCAGGGTTCTATTAACACTGAAGCTTTCTTT	CASSVDPQGSINTEAFF
TRBJ1-2	TRBD1	TRBV5-6	.	TGTGCCAGCAGGGACAGGGTCGGCTATGGCTACACCTTC	CASRDRVGYGYTF
TRBJ1-2	TRBD1	TRBV14	.	TGTGCCAGCAGCCAAGCCCCGGGACAGGTCTATGGCTACACCTTC	CASSQAPGQVYGYTF
TRBJ2-2	.	TRBV7-9	.	TGTGCCAGCAGCGCCGACTCGCTCGAGCTGTTTTTT	CASSADSLELFF
TRBJ2-7	.	TRBV10-3	.	TGTGCCATCTCGACAGGCCTTTTCTCCTACGAGCAGTACTTC	CAISTGLFSYEQYF
TRBJ2-7	.	TRBV2	.	TGTGCCAGCAGTGATCGCTACGAGCAGTACTTC	CASSDRYEQYF
TRBJ2-3	TRBD1	TRBV12-3/TRBV12-4	.	TGTGCCAGCAGTCACAGGGGCCGGGATACGCAGTATTTT	CASSHRGRDTQYF
TRBJ1-5	.	TRBV6-1	.	TGTGCCAGCAGTGAAGCGGGGGCGGCTCAGCCCCAGCATTTT	CASSEAGAAQPQHF
TRBJ1-4	.	TRBV6-2/TRBV6-3	.	TGTGCCAGCAGTTACTCGATTGGAGGGGAAGAGAAACTGTTTTTT	CASSYSIGGEEKLFF
TRBJ1-1	.	TRBV7-9	.	TGTGCCAGCAGCGAGGGGGACACTGAAGCTTTCTTT	CASSEGDTEAFF
TRBJ2-3	.	TRBV9	.	TGTGCCAGCAGCGTAGAACAGCGGAGCACAGATACGCAGTATTTT	CASSVEQRSTDTQYF